This TCR beta chain was sequenced for a study of regulatory T cells in long-lasting Graves disease. The time point is: persistent/refractory GD, antithyroid drugs over 5 years with positive TRAb. The TCR library was prepared using RNA isolated from PBMCs. Construction of TCR beta libraries relied on iRepertoire HTBI primers and on Arm-PCR targeting CDR3 regions. In TCRdb, the multiplex PCR reads were re-called with MiXCR into one record per CDR3 protein. The data show some 440,000 distinct CDR3 sequences, around 21% seen once. This clonotype was detected once. The sample was peripheral blood mononuclear cells (PBMCs), taken when the disease was refractory, from a patient treated with antithyroid drugs. The TCR originated in a female donor with Graves disease.

The DNA of the CDR3 is TGCAGTGCTGGATTGTCTGGCGGGAGGGCCGACGAGCAGTACTTC. Encoded protein: CSAGLSGGRADEQYF. This chain links TRBV20-1 with TRBJ2-7, with 9 positions matching TRBD2. Germline trimming cut 5 bases from V and 5 bases from J; bases unmatched to any gene: 13. CDR1 DFQATT and CDR2 SNEGSKA come from the germline V gene (reference sequence). There are 15 residues in the CDR3.